The next 2 T cell receptor beta chains were all read from a single sample in a study of OX40 agonist ivuxolimab in advanced cancers. The method was immunoSEQ multiplex PCR; TCRdb's version includes in-frame clones alone and lacks a portion of them. The top ten hold around 2.7% of the sample, which has 84,000 or so clones, more than 80% seen once. The material sequenced was CD4+ or CD8+ T cells sorted from blood, taken in a trial of the OX40 agonist ivuxolimab. Receptor source: an adult with an advanced solid tumor such as melanoma, head and neck, liver or kidney cancer.

The V and J genes are TRBV28 and TRBJ2-2; D is unresolved. CDR1 and CDR2 (germline): MDHEN, SYDVKM. This CDR3 spans 10 amino acids. The germline V and J ends were trimmed by 6 bases and 6 bases, with 2 bases remaining between them. CDR3 nucleotides: TGTGCCAGCAGCTCCGGGGAGCTGTTTTTT. Amino acid sequence: CASSSGELFF.

This clone has more than one count but fewer than ten. This chain joins TRBV7-7 and TRBJ1-5; D remains ambiguous. Germline lookup yields CDR1 SSHAT and CDR2 FNYEAQ (reference sequence). V was pared by 1 base and J by 4 bases, with 5 bases between. The CDR3 loop spans 13 amino acids. This CDR3 reads CASSLGPNQPQHF. CDR3 bases: TGTGCCAGCAGCTTAGGTCCTAATCAGCCCCAGCATTTT.